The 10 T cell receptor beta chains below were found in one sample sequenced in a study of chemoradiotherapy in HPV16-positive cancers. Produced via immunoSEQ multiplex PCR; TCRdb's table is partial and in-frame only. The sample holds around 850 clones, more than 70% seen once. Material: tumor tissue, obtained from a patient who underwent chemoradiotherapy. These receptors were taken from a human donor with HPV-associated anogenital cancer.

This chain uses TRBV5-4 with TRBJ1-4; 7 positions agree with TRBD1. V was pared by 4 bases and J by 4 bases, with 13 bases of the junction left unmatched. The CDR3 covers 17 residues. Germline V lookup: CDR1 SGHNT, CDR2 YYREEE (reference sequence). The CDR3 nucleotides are TGTGCCAGCAGCCCTGGGAAGATCAGGGGGGGTAATGAAAAACTGTTTTTT. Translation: CASSPGKIRGGNEKLFF.

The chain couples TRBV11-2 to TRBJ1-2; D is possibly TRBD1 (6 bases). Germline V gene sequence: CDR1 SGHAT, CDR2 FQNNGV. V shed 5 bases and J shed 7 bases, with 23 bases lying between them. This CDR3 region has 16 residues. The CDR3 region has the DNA TGTGCCAGCAGCCAGATTCGCGGGGGCGAGTATGGTGGCTACACCTTC. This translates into CASSQIRGGEYGGYTF.

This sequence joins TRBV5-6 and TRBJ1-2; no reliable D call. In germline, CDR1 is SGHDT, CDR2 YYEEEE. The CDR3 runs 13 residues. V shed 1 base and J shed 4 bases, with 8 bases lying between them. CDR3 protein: CASSLWAGYGYTF. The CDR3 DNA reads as TGTGCCAGCAGCTTGTGGGCGGGCTATGGCTACACCTTC.

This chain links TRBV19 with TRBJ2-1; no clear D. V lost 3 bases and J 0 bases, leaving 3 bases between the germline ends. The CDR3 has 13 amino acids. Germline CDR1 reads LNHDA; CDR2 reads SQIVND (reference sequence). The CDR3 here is CASSMDSYNEQFF. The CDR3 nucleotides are TGTGCCAGTAGTATGGACTCCTACAATGAGCAGTTCTTC.

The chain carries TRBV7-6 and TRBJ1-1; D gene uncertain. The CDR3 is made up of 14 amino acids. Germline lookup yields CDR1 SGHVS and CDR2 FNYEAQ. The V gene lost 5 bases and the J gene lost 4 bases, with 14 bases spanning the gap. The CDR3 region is CASSPRRESTEAFF. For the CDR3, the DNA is TGTGCCAGCAGCCCCCGGCGGGAGAGCACTGAAGCTTTCTTT.

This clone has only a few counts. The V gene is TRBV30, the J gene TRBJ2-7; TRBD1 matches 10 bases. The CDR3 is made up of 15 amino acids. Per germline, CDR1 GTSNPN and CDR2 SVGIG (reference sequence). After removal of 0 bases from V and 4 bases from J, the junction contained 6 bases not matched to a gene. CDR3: CAWSVPGTGAYEQYF. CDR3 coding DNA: TGTGCCTGGAGTGTCCCCGGGACAGGGGCTTACGAGCAGTACTTC.

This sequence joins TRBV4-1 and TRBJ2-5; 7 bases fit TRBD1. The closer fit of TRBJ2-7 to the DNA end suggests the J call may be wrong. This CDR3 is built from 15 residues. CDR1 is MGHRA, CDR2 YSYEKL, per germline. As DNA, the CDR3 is TGCGCCAGCAGCCAAGGGGACAGTTTGGCCTACGAGCAGTACTTC. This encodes CASSQGDSLAYEQYF.

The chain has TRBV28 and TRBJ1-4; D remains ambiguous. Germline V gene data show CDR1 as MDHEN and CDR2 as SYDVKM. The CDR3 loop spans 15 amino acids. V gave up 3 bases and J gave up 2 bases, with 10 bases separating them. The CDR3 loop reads CASSFVGSTNEKLFF. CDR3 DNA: TGTGCCAGCAGTTTCGTTGGGAGCACTAATGAAAAACTGTTTTTT.

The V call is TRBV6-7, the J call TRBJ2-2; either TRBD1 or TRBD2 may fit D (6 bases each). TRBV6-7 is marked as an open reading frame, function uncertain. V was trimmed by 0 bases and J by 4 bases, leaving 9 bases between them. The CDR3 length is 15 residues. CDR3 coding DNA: TGTGCCAGCAGTTACTCGAAGGGGGGCACCGGGGAGCTGTTTTTT. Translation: CASSYSKGGTGELFF.

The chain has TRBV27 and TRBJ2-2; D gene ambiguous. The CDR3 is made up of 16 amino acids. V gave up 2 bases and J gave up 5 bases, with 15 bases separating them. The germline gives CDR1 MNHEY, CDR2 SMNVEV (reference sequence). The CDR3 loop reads CASSLALLTETGELFF. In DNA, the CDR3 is TGTGCCAGCAGTTTAGCCCTCTTAACTGAAACCGGGGAGCTGTTTTTT.